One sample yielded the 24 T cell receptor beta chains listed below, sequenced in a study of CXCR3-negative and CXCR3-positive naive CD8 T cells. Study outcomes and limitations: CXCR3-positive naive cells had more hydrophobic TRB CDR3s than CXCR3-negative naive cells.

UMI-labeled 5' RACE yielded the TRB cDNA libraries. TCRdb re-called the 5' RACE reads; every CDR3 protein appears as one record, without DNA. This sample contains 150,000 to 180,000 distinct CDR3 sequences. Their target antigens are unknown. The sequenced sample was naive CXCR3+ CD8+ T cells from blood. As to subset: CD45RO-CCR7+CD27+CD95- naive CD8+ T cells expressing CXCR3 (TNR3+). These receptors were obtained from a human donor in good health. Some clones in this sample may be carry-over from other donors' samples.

The CDR3 is CASTLAANEAFF. The V and J genes are TRBV7-2 and TRBJ1-1. The CDR3 totals 12 residues. Germline loops: CDR1 SGHTA, CDR2 FQGNSA.

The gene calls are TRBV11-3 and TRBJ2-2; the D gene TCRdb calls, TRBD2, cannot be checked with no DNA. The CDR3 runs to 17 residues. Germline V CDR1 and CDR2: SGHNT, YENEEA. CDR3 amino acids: CASSSGRGLAFTGELFF. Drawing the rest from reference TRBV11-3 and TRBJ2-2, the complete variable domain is EAGVVQSPRYKIIEKKQPVAFWCNPISGHNTLYWYLQNLGQGPELLIRYENEEAVDDSQLPKDRFSAERLKGVDSTLKIQPAELGDSAVYLCASSSGRGLAFTGELFFGEGSRLTVL.

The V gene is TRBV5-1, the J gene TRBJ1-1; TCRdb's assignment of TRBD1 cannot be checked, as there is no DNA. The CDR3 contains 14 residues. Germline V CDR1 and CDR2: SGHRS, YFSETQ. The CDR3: CASSLTGANAEAFF.

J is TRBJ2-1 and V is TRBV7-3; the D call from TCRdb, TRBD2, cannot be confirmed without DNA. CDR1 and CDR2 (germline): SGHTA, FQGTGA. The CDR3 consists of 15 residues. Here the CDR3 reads CASSLISGGGDEQFF.

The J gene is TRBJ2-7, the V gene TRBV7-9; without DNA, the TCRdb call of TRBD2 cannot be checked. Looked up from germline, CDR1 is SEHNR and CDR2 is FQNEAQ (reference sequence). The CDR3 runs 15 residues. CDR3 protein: CASSQGVGMAYEQYF. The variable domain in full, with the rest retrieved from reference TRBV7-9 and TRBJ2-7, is DTGVSQNPRHKITKRGQNVTFRCDPISEHNRLYWYRQTLGQGPEFLTYFQNEAQLEKSRLLSDRFSAERPKGSFSTLEIQRTEQGDSAMYLCASSQGVGMAYEQYFGPGTRLTVT.

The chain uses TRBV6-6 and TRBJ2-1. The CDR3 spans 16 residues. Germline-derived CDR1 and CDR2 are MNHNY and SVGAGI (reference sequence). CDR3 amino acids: CASSYSITDPYNEQFF.

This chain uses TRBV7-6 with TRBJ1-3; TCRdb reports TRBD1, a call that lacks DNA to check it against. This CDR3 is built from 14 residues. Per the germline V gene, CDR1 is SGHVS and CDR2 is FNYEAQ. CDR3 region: CAITQEDAGNTIYF.

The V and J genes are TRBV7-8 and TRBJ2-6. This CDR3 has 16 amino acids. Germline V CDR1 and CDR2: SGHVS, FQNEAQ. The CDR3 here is CASSLLVLGGANVLTF.

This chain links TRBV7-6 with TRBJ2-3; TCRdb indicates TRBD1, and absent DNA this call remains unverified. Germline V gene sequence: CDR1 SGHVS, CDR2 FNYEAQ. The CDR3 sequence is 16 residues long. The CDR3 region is CASSGTYSGWADTQYF.

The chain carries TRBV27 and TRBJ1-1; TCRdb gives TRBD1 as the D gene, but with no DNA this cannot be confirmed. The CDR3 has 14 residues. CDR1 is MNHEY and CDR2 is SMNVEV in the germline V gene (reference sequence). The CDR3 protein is CATQLAVGNTEAFF.

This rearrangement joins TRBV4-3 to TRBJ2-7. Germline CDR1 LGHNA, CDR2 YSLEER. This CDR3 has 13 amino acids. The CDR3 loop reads CASSQDYTYEQYF.

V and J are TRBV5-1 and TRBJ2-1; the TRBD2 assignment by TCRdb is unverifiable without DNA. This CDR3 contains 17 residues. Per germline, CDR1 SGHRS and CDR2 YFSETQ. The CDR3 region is CASSGPSLAGGPFEQFF.

The CDR3 is CASSNWGQGGLRAFF. The rearrangement joins TRBV7-9 to TRBJ1-1; TCRdb names TRBD1, which stays unverified in the absence of DNA. This CDR3 comprises 15 residues. Germline-derived CDR1 and CDR2 are SEHNR and FQNEAQ (reference sequence).

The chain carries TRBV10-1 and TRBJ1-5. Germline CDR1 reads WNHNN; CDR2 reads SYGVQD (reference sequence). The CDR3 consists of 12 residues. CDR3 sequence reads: CASMRGGQPQHF.

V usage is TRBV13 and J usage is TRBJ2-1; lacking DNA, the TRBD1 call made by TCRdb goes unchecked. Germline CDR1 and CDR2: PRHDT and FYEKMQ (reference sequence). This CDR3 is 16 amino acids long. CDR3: CASSLEEPTGRNEQFF.

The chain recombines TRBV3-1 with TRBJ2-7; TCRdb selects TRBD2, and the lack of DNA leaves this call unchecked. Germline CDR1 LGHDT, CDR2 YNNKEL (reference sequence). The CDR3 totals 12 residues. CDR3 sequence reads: CASSQVAVEQYF.

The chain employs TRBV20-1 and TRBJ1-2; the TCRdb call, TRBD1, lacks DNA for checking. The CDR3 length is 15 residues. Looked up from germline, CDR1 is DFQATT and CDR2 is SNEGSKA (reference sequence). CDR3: CSARDRGPTNYGYTF.

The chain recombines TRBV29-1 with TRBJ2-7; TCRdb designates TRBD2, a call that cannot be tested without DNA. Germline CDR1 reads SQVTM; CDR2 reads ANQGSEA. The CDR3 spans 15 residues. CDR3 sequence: CSVEWTSGNAYEQYF.

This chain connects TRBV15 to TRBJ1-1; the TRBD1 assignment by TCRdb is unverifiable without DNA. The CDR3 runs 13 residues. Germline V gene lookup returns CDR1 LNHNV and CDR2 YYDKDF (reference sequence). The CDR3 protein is CATSSGENTEAFF.

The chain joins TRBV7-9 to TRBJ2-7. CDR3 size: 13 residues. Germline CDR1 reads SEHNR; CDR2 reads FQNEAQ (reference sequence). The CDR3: CASSSPEIGEQYF.

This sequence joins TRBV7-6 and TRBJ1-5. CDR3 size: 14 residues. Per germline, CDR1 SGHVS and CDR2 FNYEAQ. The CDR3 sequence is CASSLGTEDQPQHF.

The CDR3 protein is CASSPPTGSSYNEQFF. The genes are TRBV7-9 and TRBJ2-1; as DNA is missing, the TRBD1 call by TCRdb cannot be tested. Per the germline V gene, CDR1 is SEHNR and CDR2 is FQNEAQ (reference sequence). The CDR3 spans 16 residues.

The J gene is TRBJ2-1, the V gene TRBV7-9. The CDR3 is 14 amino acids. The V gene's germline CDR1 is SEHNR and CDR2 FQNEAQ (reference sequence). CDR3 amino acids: CASSSLESYNEQFF. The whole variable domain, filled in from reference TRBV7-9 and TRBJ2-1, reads DTGVSQNPRHKITKRGQNVTFRCDPISEHNRLYWYRQTLGQGPEFLTYFQNEAQLEKSRLLSDRFSAERPKGSFSTLEIQRTEQGDSAMYLCASSSLESYNEQFFGPGTRLTVL.

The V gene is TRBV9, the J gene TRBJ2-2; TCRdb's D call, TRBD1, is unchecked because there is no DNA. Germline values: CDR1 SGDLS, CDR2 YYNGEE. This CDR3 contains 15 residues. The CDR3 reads CASSPPGHRTGELFF. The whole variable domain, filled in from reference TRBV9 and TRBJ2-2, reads DSGVTQTPKHLITATGQRVTLRCSPRSGDLSVYWYQQSLDQGLQFLIQYYNGEERAKGNILERFSAQQFPDLHSELNLSSLELGDSALYFCASSPPGHRTGELFFGEGSRLTVL.